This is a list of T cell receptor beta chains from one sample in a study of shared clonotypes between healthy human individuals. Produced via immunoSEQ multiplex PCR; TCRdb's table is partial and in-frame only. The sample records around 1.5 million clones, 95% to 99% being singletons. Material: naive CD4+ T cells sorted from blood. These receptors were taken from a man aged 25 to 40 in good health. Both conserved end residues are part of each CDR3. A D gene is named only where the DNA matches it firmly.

TGTGCCAGCAGCTTAGGAGGGTTCTCCTACGAGCAGTACTTC	CASSLGGFSYEQYF	-	TRBV7-8	TRBJ2-7
TGCGCCAGCAGCTTTACCCAGAATCCGACCGGGGAGCTGTTTTTT	CASSFTQNPTGELFF	-	TRBV5-1	TRBJ2-2
TGCGCCAGCAGCCAAGACGCAGGTGGTGGGCAGTTCTTC	CASSQDAGGGQFF	-	TRBV4-3	TRBJ2-1
TGTGCCAGCAGTACCGGACAGACCTATGGCTACACCTTC	CASSTGQTYGYTF	-	TRBV28	TRBJ1-2
TGTGCCAGCAGTGAACCCCCCAGCGGGCAGTACTTC	CASSEPPSGQYF	-	TRBV25-1	TRBJ2-7
TGTGCCAGCTCACCCCAGGGGGCGAACACCGGGGAGCTGTTTTTT	CASSPQGANTGELFF	TRBD1	TRBV18	TRBJ2-2
TGTGCCAGTAGTGAGGGGAGGGTTGTAGATCAGCCCCAGCATTTT	CASSEGRVVDQPQHF	-	TRBV19	TRBJ1-5
TGCGCCAGCAATCTGCGGTCGAGCTCCTACAATGAGCAGTTCTTC	CASNLRSSSYNEQFF	-	TRBV5-1	TRBJ2-1
TGTGCCACCGGACGCGGGATCCCAGATACGCAGTATTTT	CATGRGIPDTQYF	-	TRBV19	TRBJ2-3
TGTGCCAGCAGCCAAGACTGGTGGGCCTACGAGCAGTACTTC	CASSQDWWAYEQYF	-	TRBV14	TRBJ2-7
TGTGCCAGCAGCCGTTACCGGGACAGGGTCTACGAGCAGTACTTC	CASSRYRDRVYEQYF	TRBD1	TRBV5-6	TRBJ2-7
TGTGCCAGCAGTGAACAGGGAACCTACAATGAGCAGTTCTTC	CASSEQGTYNEQFF	-	TRBV6-1	TRBJ2-1
TGCGCCAGCAGCTTGGAGCGGGGGCGGAGCACCGGGGAGCTGTTTTTT	CASSLERGRSTGELFF	TRBD2	TRBV5-1	TRBJ2-2
TGTGCCAGCAGCTTGCAGGGAGCAGATACGCAGTATTTT	CASSLQGADTQYF	-	TRBV5-5	TRBJ2-3
TGCGCCAGCAGATCCGCAAGCTCTGGGGCCAACGTCCTGACTTTC	CASRSASSGANVLTF	-	TRBV4-1	TRBJ2-6
TGCGCCAGCAGCTTGGCCGGGTCCTACGAGCAGTACTTC	CASSLAGSYEQYF	-	TRBV5-1	TRBJ2-7
TGTGCCAGTAGTATAGCCGGGGGTACCGGGGAGCTGTTTTTT	CASSIAGGTGELFF	-	TRBV19	TRBJ2-2
TGTGCCAGCAGCCCAACGAGAGACAACCCAACTTACGAGCAGTACTTC	CASSPTRDNPTYEQYF	-	TRBV7-6	TRBJ2-7
TGTGCCAGCAGCCCGGGACAGGAGAAATACAATGAGCAGTTCTTC	CASSPGQEKYNEQFF	TRBD1	TRBV7-8	TRBJ2-1
TGCGCCAGCAGCTCGGGGGGATGGAAAAATGAGCAGTTCTTC	CASSSGGWKNEQFF	TRBD2	TRBV5-1	TRBJ2-1
TGCGCCAGCAGCTTGAATAGCAATCAGCCCCAGCATTTT	CASSLNSNQPQHF	-	TRBV5-1	TRBJ1-5
TGTGCCAGCAGCGTAGTGATGAACACCGGGGAGCTGTTTTTT	CASSVVMNTGELFF	-	TRBV9	TRBJ2-2